These T cell receptor beta chains were read from a single sample in a study of cytomegalovirus exposure and HLA in healthy donors. Generated by immunoSEQ multiplex PCR, the TCRdb table keeps only in-frame clones and is missing some. The data show around 100,000 clones, with 60% to 75% seen just once and around 9.9% held by the top ten. The sample taken for sequencing was PBMCs. The receptors here all came from a man aged 35-49 years in good health and CMV-seropositive. Each CDR3 is given with its conserved first and last residue. D genes are given only for firm matches.

>TRBD1|TRBV5-1|TRBJ1-3
CASSPTGNGNTIYF
>TRBD1|TRBV5-1|TRBJ1-4
CASSGGTGDEKLFF
>TRBD1|TRBV6-5|TRBJ2-7
CAVRTGSDEQYF
>TRBD2|TRBV7-2|TRBJ2-2
CASSLDGLAGVSGELFF
>-|TRBV19|TRBJ1-2
CATQGIYGYTF
>-|TRBV5-4|TRBJ1-5
CASSLASHRDSNQPQHF
>TRBD2|TRBV5-4|TRBJ2-1
CASSAGTSGLNNEQFF
>-|TRBV9|TRBJ1-1
CASADSHMNTEAFF
>TRBD1|TRBV29-1|TRBJ2-4
CSVDRDDIQYF
>-|TRBV28|TRBJ2-1
CASSTTLSYNEQFF
>-|TRBV6-6|TRBJ1-1
CASSYRGTANTEAFF
>TRBD2|TRBV10-1|TRBJ2-7
CASSAFGLAVSEQYF
>-|TRBV19|TRBJ2-7
CASSIARGSVYEQYF
>TRBD1|TRBV10-3|TRBJ1-2
CAGGQGDYGYTF
>TRBD1|TRBV27|TRBJ1-1
CASSFSGQGAGEAFF
>TRBD2|TRBV13|TRBJ2-3
CASSPRSGRAVTDTQYF
>TRBD2|TRBV7-9|TRBJ2-1
CASSPSGRAAFF
>TRBD1|TRBV5-1|TRBJ2-1
CASSPGQGDNEQFF
>-|TRBV6-1|TRBJ1-2
CASSEDRALYGYTF
>-|TRBV13|TRBJ1-1
CASSSQGRDTEAFF